These 27 T cell receptor beta chains were sequenced from one sample in a study of cytomegalovirus exposure and HLA in healthy donors. PCR was performed using 60 Vbeta and 13 Jbeta primers. Assay used: immunoSEQ multiplex PCR; TCRdb lists only in-frame clones, some missing. The table has tens of thousands of clones, about 66% seen once. The sample comprised PBMCs. The receptors were gathered from a man aged 30-40 years in good health and CMV-seronegative.

This chain joins TRBV15 and TRBJ2-1; weak D call: TRBD2 (6 bases). Germline V lookup: CDR1 LNHNV, CDR2 YYDKDF (reference sequence). This CDR3 region has 14 residues. Trimming removed 1 base from V and 8 bases from J, with 12 bases in between. The CDR3 nucleotides read TGTGCCACCAGCAGAGTAGCGGTGGGGGATGAGCAGTTCTTC. Protein product: CATSRVAVGDEQFF.

The chain employs TRBV4-1 and TRBJ2-7; D may be TRBD2 (6 bases). CDR3 size: 14 residues. Trimming stripped 6 bases from V and 1 base from J, with 13 bases between. Germline V lookup: CDR1 MGHRA, CDR2 YSYEKL. The CDR3 DNA sequence: TGCGCCAGCAGTCTCGGGACTGGTTCCTACGAGCAGTACTTC. This sequence encodes CASSLGTGSYEQYF.

The CDR3 loop is CASSALAGEANIQYF. The CDR3 DNA reads TGCGCCAGCAGCGCACTAGCGGGAGAGGCGAACATTCAGTACTTC. The V call is TRBV5-1, the J call TRBJ2-4, with 11 bases fitting TRBD2. The CDR3 length is 15 residues. Germline trimming cut 4 bases from V and 7 bases from J; bases unmatched to any gene: 7. The V gene's germline CDR1 is SGHRS and CDR2 YFSETQ.

This chain joins TRBV2 and TRBJ2-2, with 13 bases matching TRBD2. This CDR3 spans 15 amino acids. Germline CDR1 is SNHLY and CDR2 is FYNNEI. Germline trimming cut 5 bases from V and 5 bases from J; bases unmatched to any gene: 2. Here the CDR3 DNA reads TGTGCCAGCAGTTTGGGACTAGCGGGAACCGGGGAGCTGTTTTTT. This gives the protein CASSLGLAGTGELFF. Full variable domain (missing parts from reference TRBV2 and TRBJ2-2): EPEVTQTPSHQVTQMGQEVILRCVPISNHLYFYWYRQILGQKVEFLVSFYNNEISEKSEIFDDQFSVERPDGSNFTLKIRSTKLEDSAMYFCASSLGLAGTGELFFGEGSRLTVL.

This clone has more than one count but fewer than ten. V gene TRBV25-1 combines with J gene TRBJ2-7; 8 positions match TRBD1. This CDR3 is built from 14 residues. Looked up from germline, CDR1 is MGHDK and CDR2 is SYGVNS. With 8 bases clipped from V and 2 bases from J, the junction kept 8 bases outside the gene matches. As DNA, the CDR3 is TGTGCCAGCGTGGGACAGGAAATGACCTACGAGCAGTACTTC. It translates to CASVGQEMTYEQYF.

The V and J genes are TRBV9 and TRBJ1-1; TRBD1 matches at 11 bases. Trimming at V came to 0 bases and at J to 11 bases, leaving 6 bases not matched to a gene. The germline V gene has CDR1 SGDLS and CDR2 YYNGEE. This CDR3 is 14 amino acids long. The CDR3 nucleotides read TGTGCCAGCAGCGTAGCTCCGGACAGGGGGCGGGCTTTCTTT. This translates into CASSVAPDRGRAFF.

The chain joins TRBV4-1 to TRBJ1-1; D is possibly TRBD1 (6 bases). The germline CDR1 and CDR2 sequences are MGHRA and YSYEKL. CDR3 length equals 16 residues. The ends were cut back, 0 bases at V and 4 bases at J, with 15 bases in the middle. The CDR3 here is CASSQELPGAGTEAFF. The CDR3 nucleotides read TGCGCCAGCAGCCAAGAGCTCCCAGGGGCTGGCACTGAAGCTTTCTTT.

The genes are TRBV6-6 and TRBJ1-2; D is perhaps TRBD1 (5 bases). Germline lookup yields CDR1 MNHNY and CDR2 SVGAGI (reference sequence). V was trimmed by 7 bases and J by 5 bases, leaving 14 bases between them. The CDR3 sequence is 13 residues long. The CDR3 DNA sequence: TGTGCCAGCACCACGACAGAATTGTATGGCTACACCTTC. Translation: CASTTTELYGYTF.

The chain uses TRBV7-2 and TRBJ2-2, with D maybe TRBD2 (5 bases). V was shortened by 1 base and J by 6 bases, with 12 bases between the two germline ends. Germline lookup yields CDR1 SGHTA and CDR2 FQGNSA. CDR3 length: 15 residues. CDR3 sequence reads: CASSLVRAAPGELFF. The CDR3 DNA is TGTGCCAGCAGCTTAGTCCGAGCGGCTCCCGGGGAGCTGTTTTTT.

The chain combines TRBV5-1 with TRBJ2-7; 11 bases map to TRBD2. This CDR3 contains 14 residues. Per the germline V gene, CDR1 is SGHRS and CDR2 is YFSETQ. V was clipped by 4 bases and J by 6 bases; unmatched bases: 6. CDR3 protein: CASSLAGGPAEQYF. The CDR3 nucleotides read TGCGCCAGCAGCCTAGCGGGGGGCCCCGCCGAGCAGTACTTC.

The rearrangement joins TRBV7-2 to TRBJ2-2, with 7 bases identical to TRBD1. CDR1 and CDR2 from the germline V gene are SGHTA and FQGNSA. The V segment lost 5 bases and the J segment 4 bases; nucleotides outside the gene matches: 7. The CDR3 length is 15 residues. CDR3 in amino acids: CASSPTGMGTGELFF. CDR3 nucleotide sequence: TGTGCCAGCAGCCCGACAGGGATGGGCACCGGGGAGCTGTTTTTT.

This clone was counted a few times. This sequence joins TRBV4-1 and TRBJ1-1; 8 bases line up with TRBD1. V lost 3 bases to trimming and J lost 3 bases; unmatched junction nucleotides: 3. Germline V gene sequence: CDR1 MGHRA, CDR2 YSYEKL. The CDR3 consists of 14 residues. This chain's CDR3 is CASSHRQGHTEAFF. The CDR3 nucleotides read TGCGCCAGCAGCCACCGACAGGGGCACACTGAAGCTTTCTTT.

This clone was recorded a few times. The rearrangement links TRBV7-2 to TRBJ2-1; maybe TRBD2 (7 bases). The length of the CDR3 is 15 residues. The ends were cut back, 0 bases at V and 9 bases at J, with 15 bases in the middle. CDR1 is SGHTA and CDR2 is FQGNSA in the germline V gene. The CDR3 spells CASSLAGGLRGEQFF. The CDR3 bases are TGTGCCAGCAGCTTAGCGGGGGGGCTTAGGGGTGAGCAGTTCTTC.

The chain links TRBV7-2 to TRBJ1-1; 9 bases map to TRBD1. V was clipped by 5 bases and J by 7 bases; unmatched bases: 5. The CDR3 runs to 13 residues. Germline lookup yields CDR1 SGHTA and CDR2 FQGNSA. CDR3 loop: CASSRDRDIEAFF. The CDR3 nucleotides are TGTGCCAGCAGCCGGGACAGGGATATTGAAGCTTTCTTT.

The chain links TRBV30 to TRBJ1-1; perhaps TRBD1 as D (5 bases). Germline lookup yields CDR1 GTSNPN and CDR2 SVGIG (reference sequence). The CDR3 sequence is 13 residues long. V gave up 3 bases and J gave up 2 bases, with 10 bases separating them. DNA of the CDR3: TGTGCCTGGAGCCAGGGCCTTAACACTGAAGCTTTCTTT. Amino acid sequence: CAWSQGLNTEAFF.

The gene calls are TRBV27 and TRBJ2-7; 9 bases align to TRBD1. Losses at the gene ends were 2 bases for V and 4 bases for J; bases not matched to a gene: 3. CDR1 and CDR2 from the germline V gene are MNHEY and SMNVEV (reference sequence). This CDR3 has 14 amino acids. CDR3 DNA sequence: TGTGCCAGCAGTTTAACGGGACAGGGATACGAGCAGTACTTC. Its translation: CASSLTGQGYEQYF.

V and J are TRBV6-1 and TRBJ2-5; TRBD1 aligns across 9 bases. J gave up 1 base and V 6 bases, and 3 bases lay outside the gene matches. This CDR3 contains 14 residues. Germline lookup yields CDR1 MNHNS and CDR2 SASEGT. CDR3 residues: CASRLGQGQETQYF. Written as DNA, the CDR3 is TGTGCCAGCAGGTTGGGACAGGGCCAAGAGACCCAGTACTTC.

The chain combines TRBV30 with TRBJ2-5, with D possibly TRBD1 on 5 matching bases. CDR1 is GTSNPN and CDR2 is SVGIG in the germline V gene (reference sequence). The CDR3 is 15 amino acids. Trimming cost V 4 bases and J 2 bases, with 17 bases left between them. The CDR3 DNA is TGTGCCTGGACTTCAATGGGGCAGAATCAAGAGACCCAGTACTTC. Amino acids: CAWTSMGQNQETQYF.

Only a few counts were recorded for this clone. The J gene is TRBJ1-5, the V gene TRBV5-1, with 9 bases aligning to TRBD1. Germline lookup yields CDR1 SGHRS and CDR2 YFSETQ. There are 14 residues in the CDR3. V dropped 7 bases and J dropped 2; count of bases not matched to a gene: 4. CDR3 coding DNA: TGCGCCAGCGCGGACAGGGGTGGCAATCAGCCCCAGCATTTT. As protein: CASADRGGNQPQHF.

The J gene is TRBJ1-2, the V gene TRBV10-3; no clear D. Trimming pared 3 bases from V and 6 bases from J, leaving 17 bases between. The CDR3 runs 15 residues. CDR1 is ENHRY, CDR2 SYGVKD, per germline. Here the CDR3 DNA reads TGTGCCATCAGTGACCCCCAGGTTTCGGGGAATGGCTACACCTTC. Amino acids: CAISDPQVSGNGYTF.

CDR3 in amino acids: CASSGTGRPEELFF. The CDR3 DNA is TGTGCCAGCAGTGGGACAGGGCGTCCGGAGGAGCTGTTTTTT. The chain has TRBV2 and TRBJ2-2; 8 nucleotides match TRBD1. The CDR3 is 14 amino acids. In germline, CDR1 is SNHLY, CDR2 FYNNEI. The V segment lost 4 bases and the J segment 10 bases; nucleotides outside the gene matches: 8.

This clone has a handful of counts. J is TRBJ2-1 and V is TRBV2; 9 bases agree with TRBD2. Germline V gene lookup returns CDR1 SNHLY and CDR2 FYNNEI. Germline trimming cut 6 bases from V and 3 bases from J; bases unmatched to any gene: 3. The CDR3 loop spans 14 amino acids. This chain's CDR3 is CASRAGGSYNEQFF. In nucleotides, the CDR3 is TGTGCCAGCAGAGCGGGAGGAAGCTACAATGAGCAGTTCTTC. Drawing the rest from reference TRBV2 and TRBJ2-1, the complete variable domain is EPEVTQTPSHQVTQMGQEVILRCVPISNHLYFYWYRQILGQKVEFLVSFYNNEISEKSEIFDDQFSVERPDGSNFTLKIRSTKLEDSAMYFCASRAGGSYNEQFFGPGTRLTVL.

V is TRBV9 and J is TRBJ2-3; no clear D gene. The germline V gene has CDR1 SGDLS and CDR2 YYNGEE. This CDR3 comprises 16 residues. V gave up 0 bases and J gave up 0 bases, with 11 bases separating them. The CDR3, as DNA: TGTGCCAGCAGCGTAGCAACCCAGTTTAGCACAGATACGCAGTATTTT. This encodes CASSVATQFSTDTQYF.

The chain joins TRBV30 to TRBJ1-4, with D possibly being TRBD1 (5 bases). Trimming left V 3 bases short and J 8 bases short, with 19 bases between. Looked up from germline, CDR1 is GTSNPN and CDR2 is SVGIG (reference sequence). CDR3 length equals 15 residues. The CDR3 DNA reads as TGTGCCTGGAGCCGAACGTCCGATGGGGGGGAAAAACTGTTTTTT. Residues: CAWSRTSDGGEKLFF.

The chain couples TRBV7-9 to TRBJ1-1; TRBD1 agrees at 8 bases. J gave up 1 base and V 4 bases, and 5 bases lay outside the gene matches. The CDR3 contains 15 residues. Germline loops: CDR1 SEHNR, CDR2 FQNEAQ (reference sequence). The CDR3 nucleotides read TGTGCCAGCAGCTCCGGACAGGGCCGGAACACTGAAGCTTTCTTT. Translating it yields CASSSGQGRNTEAFF. Complete variable domain (other parts from reference TRBV7-9 and TRBJ1-1): DTGVSQNPRHKITKRGQNVTFRCDPISEHNRLYWYRQTLGQGPEFLTYFQNEAQLEKSRLLSDRFSAERPKGSFSTLEIQRTEQGDSAMYLCASSSGQGRNTEAFFGQGTRLTVV.

This chain joins TRBV29-1 and TRBJ2-3, with a tentative D call TRBD2 (5 bases). The CDR3 spans 15 residues. Trimming took 0 bases from V and 4 from J, leaving 14 bases between them. CDR1 SQVTM and CDR2 ANQGSEA come from the germline V gene. The CDR3 region has the DNA TGCAGCGTTGAAGAATCTGGAGGTCTTCCAGATACGCAGTATTTT. The encoded protein is CSVEESGGLPDTQYF.

J is TRBJ2-1 and V is TRBV7-2, with 8 bases fitting TRBD2. The V segment lost 5 bases and the J segment 0 bases; nucleotides outside the gene matches: 9. The CDR3 covers 17 residues. Germline CDR1 is SGHTA and CDR2 is FQGNSA. This chain's CDR3 is CASSPAILAVSYNEQFF. Here the CDR3 DNA reads TGTGCCAGCAGCCCAGCTATACTAGCGGTCTCCTACAATGAGCAGTTCTTC.